Presented here are 15 T cell receptor beta chains from one specimen sequenced in a study of blood T cell repertoires in COVID-19. Method: immunoSEQ multiplex PCR; TCRdb's copy keeps in-frame clones and lacks some. Of some 12,000 clones listed, 88% are singletons. The sample taken for sequencing was peripheral blood. The receptor set was obtained from a human donor in a cohort sampled during active COVID-19.

The gene calls are TRBV7-6 and TRBJ1-6; 7 positions agree with TRBD1. The germline gives CDR1 SGHVS, CDR2 FNYEAQ. This CDR3 comprises 15 residues. Trimming at V came to 5 bases and at J to 7 bases, leaving 8 bases not matched to a gene. CDR3: CASSPSGQSNSPLHF. The DNA of the CDR3 is TGTGCCAGCAGCCCGTCGGGACAGTCAAATTCACCCCTCCACTTT.

The chain links TRBV4-1 to TRBJ2-7, with 7 nucleotides matching TRBD1. Germline V gives CDR1 MGHRA, CDR2 YSYEKL. The CDR3 length is 14 residues. J lost 3 bases, V lost 4 bases, and 6 bases had no gene match. CDR3 sequence (DNA): TGCGCCAGCAGCCCCGGGACAGACTACTACGAGCAGTACTTC. Residues: CASSPGTDYYEQYF.

This chain uses TRBV4-3 with TRBJ2-3; 15 nucleotides line up with TRBD2. The germline V gene has CDR1 LGHNA and CDR2 YSLEER. CDR3 length: 19 residues. The V segment lost 3 bases and the J segment 1 base; nucleotides outside the gene matches: 8. DNA of the CDR3: TGCGCCAGCAGCCAGGGTCCCGGGACTAGCGGGGGGCGCACAGATACGCAGTATTTT. Amino acid sequence: CASSQGPGTSGGRTDTQYF.

This clone was recorded only once. The V call is TRBV11-2, the J call TRBJ2-1; 13 nucleotides agree with TRBD2. CDR1 and CDR2 (germline): SGHAT, FQNNGV. V lost 5 bases, J lost 4 bases, and 8 bases stayed unmatched. The CDR3 runs 17 residues. The CDR3 region is CASSPLAGGPSYNEQFF. In DNA form, the CDR3 reads TGTGCCAGCAGCCCACTAGCGGGGGGGCCTTCTTACAATGAGCAGTTCTTC. The full variable domain, rest sourced from reference TRBV11-2 and TRBJ2-1, is EAGVAQSPRYKIIEKRQSVAFWCNPISGHATLYWYQQILGQGPKLLIQFQNNGVVDDSQLPKDRFSAERLKGVDSTLKIQPAKLEDSAVYLCASSPLAGGPSYNEQFFGPGTRLTVL.

This clone was recorded only once. This chain connects TRBV5-1 to TRBJ2-1, with D possibly TRBD2 on 7 matching bases. The V gene's germline CDR1 is SGHRS and CDR2 YFSETQ. Trimming took off 7 bases at V and 5 bases at J, with 19 bases between the two ends. The CDR3 is made up of 15 amino acids. CDR3 protein: CASCSGGAFDNEQFF. In DNA form, the CDR3 reads TGCGCCAGCTGTTCGGGGGGCGCATTTGACAATGAGCAGTTCTTC.

V usage is TRBV2 and J usage is TRBJ2-3; the D gene is possibly TRBD2 (6 bases). V shed 5 bases and J shed 2 bases, with 8 bases lying between them. Germline-derived CDR1 and CDR2 are SNHLY and FYNNEI. The CDR3 has 13 residues. The CDR3 sequence: CASSRDSTDTQYF. The CDR3 region has the DNA TGTGCCAGCAGTAGGGACTCCACAGATACGCAGTATTTT. Based on the CDR3 plus reference TRBV2 and TRBJ2-3, the full variable domain is EPEVTQTPSHQVTQMGQEVILRCVPISNHLYFYWYRQILGQKVEFLVSFYNNEISEKSEIFDDQFSVERPDGSNFTLKIRSTKLEDSAMYFCASSRDSTDTQYFGPGTRLTVL.

V gene TRBV12-5 combines with J gene TRBJ2-2; 10 positions agree with TRBD1. CDR3 length: 16 residues. The germline V gene encodes CDR1 LGHNT and CDR2 FRNRAP. V shed 2 bases, J shed 4 bases, and the junction held 4 bases outside the gene matches. The CDR3 loop reads CASGLTRTGGTGELFF. For the CDR3, the DNA is TGTGCTAGTGGTTTGACCCGGACAGGGGGCACCGGGGAGCTGTTTTTT.

The chain is built from TRBV10-1 and TRBJ2-7; TRBD1 aligns across 9 bases. Germline values: CDR1 WNHNN, CDR2 SYGVQD (reference sequence). The CDR3 has 14 amino acids. Unmatched junction bases numbered 5, after V lost 6 bases and J lost 2 bases. The CDR3, as DNA: TGCGCCAGCAGCGGGACAGGGTTTCCCTACGAGCAGTACTTC. Its translation: CASSGTGFPYEQYF.

This chain connects TRBV6-5 to TRBJ2-7, with 8 bases lining up with TRBD1. The CDR3 is 14 residues long. V shed 7 bases, J shed 2 bases, and the junction held 7 bases outside the gene matches. CDR1 is MNHEY, CDR2 SVGAGI, per germline. The CDR3 DNA sequence: TGTGCCAGCACTCCGGGACAGGCTGCCTACGAGCAGTACTTC. Its translation is CASTPGQAAYEQYF.

This clone turned up a few times. This rearrangement joins TRBV5-1 to TRBJ2-5; the D gene is possibly TRBD2 (6 bases). The CDR3 consists of 15 residues. Germline CDR1 SGHRS, CDR2 YFSETQ. With 6 bases removed from V and 2 bases from J, the gap between germline ends came to 17 bases. The CDR3 DNA sequence: TGCGCCAGCACCTTAACTACCCGGGAGCAAGAGACCCAGTACTTC. It specifies CASTLTTREQETQYF.

CDR3 region: CASSPQGPRGGNIQYF. The CDR3 DNA reads TGTGCCAGCTCACCACAGGGGCCGAGAGGGGGAAACATTCAGTACTTC. The gene calls are TRBV18 and TRBJ2-4; possibly TRBD1 for D (6 bases). CDR3 length: 16 residues. The germline V gene encodes CDR1 KGHSH and CDR2 LQKENI. The V gene lost 1 base and the J gene lost 6 bases, with 16 bases spanning the gap.

The gene calls are TRBV5-1 and TRBJ2-1, with 14 nucleotides matching TRBD2. Germline trimming cut 4 bases from V and 4 bases from J; bases unmatched to any gene: 7. CDR3 size: 17 residues. CDR1 is SGHRS, CDR2 YFSETQ, per germline. The CDR3, as DNA: TGCGCCAGCAGCAGACTAGCGGGGGGGGACCCATACAATGAGCAGTTCTTC. Translated: CASSRLAGGDPYNEQFF.

V gene TRBV28 combines with J gene TRBJ1-2; 7 nucleotides match TRBD1. V gave up 2 bases and J gave up 3 bases; unmatched junction bases: 9. This CDR3 is built from 16 residues. From germline, CDR1 is MDHEN and CDR2 SYDVKM. The CDR3 region has the DNA TGTGCCAGCAGTTTAGCCGGGACCGACAGGGACTATGGCTACACCTTC. Amino acid sequence: CASSLAGTDRDYGYTF.

This chain joins TRBV5-4 and TRBJ2-7, with 9 bases aligning to TRBD1. V was pared by 2 bases and J by 6 bases, with 6 bases of the junction left unmatched. This CDR3 is 14 amino acids long. Germline loops: CDR1 SGHNT, CDR2 YYREEE (reference sequence). The CDR3 DNA follows: TGTGCCAGCAGCTTACAGGGGGCGCCCCTCGAGCAGTACTTC. It yields the protein CASSLQGAPLEQYF. The whole variable domain, remainder taken from reference TRBV5-4 and TRBJ2-7, is ETGVTQSPTHLIKTRGQQVTLRCSSQSGHNTVSWYQQALGQGPQFIFQYYREEENGRGNFPPRFSGLQFPNYSSELNVNALELDDSALYLCASSLQGAPLEQYFGPGTRLTVT.

The chain combines TRBV3-1 (or the pseudogene TRBV3-2) with TRBJ2-7; D is perhaps TRBD1 (5 bases). The germline gives CDR1 LGHDT, CDR2 YNNKEL (reference sequence). Trimming pared 0 bases from V and 0 bases from J, leaving 12 bases between. The CDR3 length is 16 residues. This CDR3 reads CASSQDQGQLSYEQYF. The CDR3 region has the DNA TGTGCCAGCAGCCAAGATCAGGGCCAGCTCTCCTACGAGCAGTACTTC.